The 7 T cell receptor beta chains presented below share a single source sample, sequenced in a study of T cells in localized non-small cell lung cancer. The table came from immunoSEQ multiplex PCR; TCRdb's copy has only in-frame clones and leaves some out. Among 50,000 to 60,000 clones listed, approximately 86% were seen once. The sample was PBMCs, taken before any cancer treatment. The receptors stem from a female donor with stage II lung adenocarcinoma.

J is TRBJ2-1 and V is TRBV5-6; D gene uncertain. Trimming pared 5 bases from V and 4 bases from J, leaving 7 bases between. The CDR3 covers 12 residues. Germline V gives CDR1 SGHDT, CDR2 YYEEEE. CDR3 residues: CASRSPYNEQFF. CDR3 nucleotides: TGTGCCAGCAGGTCCCCGTACAATGAGCAGTTCTTC.

This chain links TRBV19 with TRBJ2-3; D may be TRBD1 (6 bases). This CDR3 has 15 amino acids. Germline lookup yields CDR1 LNHDA and CDR2 SQIVND (reference sequence). The V gene lost 5 bases and the J gene lost 0 bases, with 12 bases spanning the gap. The chain's CDR3 is CASSLGQTSTDTQYF. In DNA form, the CDR3 reads TGTGCCAGTAGTCTGGGACAAACTAGCACAGATACGCAGTATTTT.

V usage is TRBV19 and J usage is TRBJ2-7, with 8 bases lining up with TRBD2. V lost 10 bases, J lost 3 bases, and 11 bases stayed unmatched. This CDR3 is 14 amino acids long. In germline, CDR1 is LNHDA, CDR2 SQIVND (reference sequence). CDR3 residues: CATGKVGGGYEQYF. The CDR3 bases are TGTGCCACCGGGAAAGTCGGGGGGGGCTACGAGCAGTACTTC.

This clone occurred once. J is TRBJ1-1 and V is TRBV5-1; D is uncertain. Germline lookup yields CDR1 SGHRS and CDR2 YFSETQ. The CDR3 has 13 amino acids. V was trimmed by 0 bases and J by 6 bases, leaving 9 bases between them. The CDR3 DNA follows: TGCGCCAGCAGCTTGGCCGCGGTCGCTGAAGCTTTCTTT. This translates into CASSLAAVAEAFF.

The CDR3 nucleotides are TGTGCCGCAACAGTAGAGGCGCCCTATGGCTACACCTTC. Residues: CAATVEAPYGYTF. J is TRBJ1-2 and V is TRBV2; D not resolved. The CDR3 consists of 13 residues. Germline-derived CDR1 and CDR2 are SNHLY and FYNNEI. V lost 11 bases to trimming and J lost 4 bases, with 17 bases between them.

The V gene is TRBV7-9, the J gene TRBJ2-5; TRBD2 matches 7 bases. This CDR3 region has 16 residues. Germline values: CDR1 SEHNR, CDR2 FQNEAQ (reference sequence). The V gene end was trimmed by 5 bases and the J gene end by 0 bases; junction bases not matched to a gene: 9. CDR3 in amino acids: CASSPFWGGNQETQYF. As DNA, the CDR3 is TGTGCCAGCAGCCCATTCTGGGGGGGTAACCAAGAGACCCAGTACTTC.

In nucleotides, the CDR3 is TGCGCCAGCAGCTTGGAAGGTATGGGCGGGGGCCGAACTAGCACAGATACGCAGTATTTT. Amino acid sequence: CASSLEGMGGGRTSTDTQYF. The chain uses TRBV5-1 and TRBJ2-3, with a tentative D call TRBD2 (7 bases). Germline CDR1 and CDR2: SGHRS and YFSETQ. CDR3 length equals 20 residues. V lost 0 bases and J 0 bases, leaving 23 bases between the germline ends.